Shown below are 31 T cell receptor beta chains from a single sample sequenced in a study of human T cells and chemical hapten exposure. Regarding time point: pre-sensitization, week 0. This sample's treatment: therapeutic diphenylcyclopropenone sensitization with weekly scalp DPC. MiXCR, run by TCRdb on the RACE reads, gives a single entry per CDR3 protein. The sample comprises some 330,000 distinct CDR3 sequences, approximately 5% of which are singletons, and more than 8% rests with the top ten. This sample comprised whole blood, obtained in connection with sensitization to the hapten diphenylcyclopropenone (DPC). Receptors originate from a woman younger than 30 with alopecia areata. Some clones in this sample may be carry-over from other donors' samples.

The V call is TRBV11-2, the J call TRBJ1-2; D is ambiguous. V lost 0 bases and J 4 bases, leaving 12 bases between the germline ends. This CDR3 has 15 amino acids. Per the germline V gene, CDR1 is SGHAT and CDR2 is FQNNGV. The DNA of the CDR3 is TGTGCCAGCAGCTTAGATAGTGGCAGATTCTATGGCTACACCTTC. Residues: CASSLDSGRFYGYTF.

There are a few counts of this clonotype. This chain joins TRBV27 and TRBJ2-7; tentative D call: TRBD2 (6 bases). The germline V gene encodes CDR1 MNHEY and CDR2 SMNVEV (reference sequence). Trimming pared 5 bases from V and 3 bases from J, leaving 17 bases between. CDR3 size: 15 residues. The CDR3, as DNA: TGTGCCAGCAGTATCTTCGGCGGGGAGCTCTACGAGCAGTACTTC. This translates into CASSIFGGELYEQYF.

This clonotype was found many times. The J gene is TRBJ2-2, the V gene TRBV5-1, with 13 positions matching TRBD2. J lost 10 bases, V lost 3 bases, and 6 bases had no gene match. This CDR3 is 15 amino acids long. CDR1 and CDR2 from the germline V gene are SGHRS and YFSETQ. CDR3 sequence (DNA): TGCGCCAGCAGCTCGACTAGCGGGGGGTCCGCGGAGCTGTTTTTT. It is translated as CASSSTSGGSAELFF.

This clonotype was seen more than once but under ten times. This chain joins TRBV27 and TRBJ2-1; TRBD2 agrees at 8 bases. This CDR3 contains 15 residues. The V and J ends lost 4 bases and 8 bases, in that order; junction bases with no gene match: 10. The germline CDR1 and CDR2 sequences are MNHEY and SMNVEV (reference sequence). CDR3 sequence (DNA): TGTGCCAGCAGTTACGGGAGGGACTCTCTGGATGAGCAGTTCTTC. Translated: CASSYGRDSLDEQFF.

The chain's CDR3 is CASSWAPASTDTQYF. In DNA form, the CDR3 reads TGTGCCAGCAGTTGGGCCCCCGCTAGCACAGATACGCAGTATTTT. This chain joins TRBV2 and TRBJ2-3; D call uncertain. Germline CDR1 SNHLY, CDR2 FYNNEI. The CDR3 covers 15 residues. Between the trimmed V and J ends, which lost 5 bases and 0 bases, there was a span of 12 bases.

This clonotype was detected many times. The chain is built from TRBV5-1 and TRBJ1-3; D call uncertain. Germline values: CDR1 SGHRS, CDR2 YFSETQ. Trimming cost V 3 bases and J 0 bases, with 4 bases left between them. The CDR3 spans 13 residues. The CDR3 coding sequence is TGCGCCAGCAGCTCCCTCTCTGGAAACACCATATATTTT. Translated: CASSSLSGNTIYF.

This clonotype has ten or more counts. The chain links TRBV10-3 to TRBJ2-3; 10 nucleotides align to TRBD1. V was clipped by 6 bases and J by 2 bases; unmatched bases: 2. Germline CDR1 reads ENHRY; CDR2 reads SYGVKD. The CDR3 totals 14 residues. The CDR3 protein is CAIRGQGSTDTQYF. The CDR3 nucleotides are TGTGCCATCAGGGGACAGGGGTCCACAGATACGCAGTATTTT.

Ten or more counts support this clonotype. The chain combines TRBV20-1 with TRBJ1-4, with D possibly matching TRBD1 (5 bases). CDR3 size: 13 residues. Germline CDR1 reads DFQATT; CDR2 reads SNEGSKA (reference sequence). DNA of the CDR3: TGCGCAAGCCGTTGGGACTATAATGAAAAACTGTTTTTT. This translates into CASRWDYNEKLFF.

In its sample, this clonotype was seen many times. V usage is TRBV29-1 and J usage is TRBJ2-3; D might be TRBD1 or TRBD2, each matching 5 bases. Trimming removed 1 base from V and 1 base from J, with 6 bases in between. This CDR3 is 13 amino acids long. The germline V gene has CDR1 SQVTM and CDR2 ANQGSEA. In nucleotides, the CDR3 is TGCAGCGTTGAAGCGGGGCGCACAGATACGCAGTATTTT. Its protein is CSVEAGRTDTQYF.

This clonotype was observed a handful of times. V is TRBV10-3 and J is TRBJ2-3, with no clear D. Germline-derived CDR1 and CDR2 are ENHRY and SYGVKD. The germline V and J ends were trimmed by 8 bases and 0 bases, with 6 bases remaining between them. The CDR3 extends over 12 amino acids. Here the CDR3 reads CAIGPSTDTQYF. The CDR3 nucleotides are TGTGCCATCGGGCCTAGCACAGATACGCAGTATTTT.

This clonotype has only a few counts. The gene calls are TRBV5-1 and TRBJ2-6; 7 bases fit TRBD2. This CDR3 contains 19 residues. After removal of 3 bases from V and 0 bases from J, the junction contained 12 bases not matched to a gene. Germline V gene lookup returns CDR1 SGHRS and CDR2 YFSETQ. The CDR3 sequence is CASSYPIRGGSSGANVLTF. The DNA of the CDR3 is TGCGCCAGCAGCTACCCGATTAGGGGAGGGTCCTCTGGGGCCAACGTCCTGACTTTC. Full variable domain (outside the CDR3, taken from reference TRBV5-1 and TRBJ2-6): KAGVTQTPRYLIKTRGQQVTLSCSPISGHRSVSWYQQTPGQGLQFLFEYFSETQRNKGNFPGRFSGRQFSNSRSEMNVSTLELGDSALYLCASSYPIRGGSSGANVLTFGAGSRLTVL.

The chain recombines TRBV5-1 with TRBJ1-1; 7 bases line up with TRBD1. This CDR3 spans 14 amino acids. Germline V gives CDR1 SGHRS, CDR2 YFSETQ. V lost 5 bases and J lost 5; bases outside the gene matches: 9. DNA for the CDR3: TGCGCCAGCAGGGTCGACAGGGCGGGTACTGAAGCTTTCTTT. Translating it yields CASRVDRAGTEAFF.

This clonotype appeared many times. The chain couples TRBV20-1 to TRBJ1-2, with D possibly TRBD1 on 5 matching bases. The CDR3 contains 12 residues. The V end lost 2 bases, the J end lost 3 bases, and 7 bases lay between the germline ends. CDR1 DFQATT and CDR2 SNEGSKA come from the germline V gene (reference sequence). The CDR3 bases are TGCAGTGCTAGAAGGGGTTACTATGGCTACACCTTC. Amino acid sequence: CSARRGYYGYTF.

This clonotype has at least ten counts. CDR3 coding DNA: TGCGCCAGCAGTCGGAGGGGTGGTGAGCAGTTCTTC. The encoded protein is CASSRRGGEQFF. The V and J genes are TRBV4-1 and TRBJ2-1; TRBD2 is a possible D gene (6 bases). Between the trimmed V and J ends, which lost 6 bases and 9 bases, there was a span of 12 bases. Germline V CDR1 and CDR2: MGHRA, YSYEKL. There are 12 residues in the CDR3.

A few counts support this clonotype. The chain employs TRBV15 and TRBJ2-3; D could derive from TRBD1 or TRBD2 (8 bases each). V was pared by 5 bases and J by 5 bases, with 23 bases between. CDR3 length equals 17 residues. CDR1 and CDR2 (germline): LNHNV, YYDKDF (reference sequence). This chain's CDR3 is CATSQDRAAGGLDTQYF. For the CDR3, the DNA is TGTGCCACCAGCCAGGACAGGGCGGCGGGGGGACTAGATACGCAGTATTTT.

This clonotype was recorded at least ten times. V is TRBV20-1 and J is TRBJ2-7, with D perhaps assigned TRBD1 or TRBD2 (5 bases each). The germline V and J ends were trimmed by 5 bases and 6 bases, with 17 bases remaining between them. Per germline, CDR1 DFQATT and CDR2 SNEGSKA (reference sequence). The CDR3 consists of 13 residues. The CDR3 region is CSAPRDGLSEQYF. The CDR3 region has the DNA TGCAGTGCTCCTCGGGACGGGTTAAGCGAGCAGTACTTC.

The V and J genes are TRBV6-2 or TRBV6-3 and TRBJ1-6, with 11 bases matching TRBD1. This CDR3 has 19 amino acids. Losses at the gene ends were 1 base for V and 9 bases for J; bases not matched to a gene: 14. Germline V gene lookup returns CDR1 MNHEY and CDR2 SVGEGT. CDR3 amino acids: CASSYFVGPKDRGLSPLHF. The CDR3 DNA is TGTGCCAGCAGTTACTTTGTGGGACCTAAGGACAGGGGGCTTTCACCCCTCCACTTT.

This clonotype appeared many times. In DNA, the CDR3 is TGTGCCAGCAGGGATCATGTGCAGAACAAAAACATTCAGTACTTC. Residues: CASRDHVQNKNIQYF. This chain joins TRBV6-2 or TRBV6-3 and TRBJ2-4; no reliable D call. Per the germline V gene, CDR1 is MNHEY and CDR2 is SVGEGT. This CDR3 has 15 residues. V gave up 6 bases and J gave up 3 bases, with 15 bases separating them.

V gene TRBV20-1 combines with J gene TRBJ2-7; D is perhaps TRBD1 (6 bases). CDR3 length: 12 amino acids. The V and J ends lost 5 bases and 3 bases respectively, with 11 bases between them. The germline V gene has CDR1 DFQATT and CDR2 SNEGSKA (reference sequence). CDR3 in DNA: TGCAGTGCTCCACAGGGCATCTACGAGCAGTACTTC. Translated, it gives CSAPQGIYEQYF.

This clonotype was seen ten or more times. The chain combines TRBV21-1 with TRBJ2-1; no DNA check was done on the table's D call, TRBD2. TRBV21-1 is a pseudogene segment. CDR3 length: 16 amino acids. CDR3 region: CASSIPPFGLAGVQFF. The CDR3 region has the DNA TGTGCCAGCAGCATCCCCCCCTTTGGACTAGCGGGGGTACAGTTCTTC.

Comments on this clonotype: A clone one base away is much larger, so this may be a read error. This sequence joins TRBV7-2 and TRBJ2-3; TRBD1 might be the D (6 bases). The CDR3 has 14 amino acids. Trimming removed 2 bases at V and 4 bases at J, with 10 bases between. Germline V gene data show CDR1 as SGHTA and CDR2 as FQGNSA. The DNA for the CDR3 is TGTGCCAGCAGCTTATTTTGGGGGCCAGATACGCAGTATTTT. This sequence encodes CASSLFWGPDTQYF.

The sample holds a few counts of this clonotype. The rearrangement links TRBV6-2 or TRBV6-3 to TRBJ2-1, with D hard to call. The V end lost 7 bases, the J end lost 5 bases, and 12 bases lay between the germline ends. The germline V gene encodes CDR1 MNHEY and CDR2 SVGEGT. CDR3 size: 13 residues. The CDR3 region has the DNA TGTGCCAGCATGTGGGCGTTTGACAATGAGCAGTTCTTC. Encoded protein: CASMWAFDNEQFF.

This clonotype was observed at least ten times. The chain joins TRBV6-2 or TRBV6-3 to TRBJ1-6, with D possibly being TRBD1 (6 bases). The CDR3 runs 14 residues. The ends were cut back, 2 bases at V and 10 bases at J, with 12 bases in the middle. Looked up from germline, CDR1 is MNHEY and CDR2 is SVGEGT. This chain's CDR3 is CASSYQGRRSPLHF. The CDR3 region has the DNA TGTGCCAGCAGTTACCAGGGGCGTCGATCACCCCTCCACTTT.

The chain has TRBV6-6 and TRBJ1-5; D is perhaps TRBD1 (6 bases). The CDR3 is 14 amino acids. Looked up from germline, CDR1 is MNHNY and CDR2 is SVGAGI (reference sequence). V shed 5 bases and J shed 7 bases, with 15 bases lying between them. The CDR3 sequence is CASSPSQGWQPQHF. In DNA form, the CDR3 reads TGTGCCAGCAGTCCATCACAGGGCTGGCAGCCCCAGCATTTT.

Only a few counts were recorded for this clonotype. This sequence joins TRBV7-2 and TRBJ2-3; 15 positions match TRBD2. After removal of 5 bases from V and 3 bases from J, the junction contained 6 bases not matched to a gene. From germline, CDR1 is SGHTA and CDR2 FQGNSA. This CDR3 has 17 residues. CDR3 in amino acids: CASSQWTSGGATDTQYF. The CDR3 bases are TGTGCCAGCAGCCAATGGACTAGCGGGGGGGCTACAGATACGCAGTATTTT.

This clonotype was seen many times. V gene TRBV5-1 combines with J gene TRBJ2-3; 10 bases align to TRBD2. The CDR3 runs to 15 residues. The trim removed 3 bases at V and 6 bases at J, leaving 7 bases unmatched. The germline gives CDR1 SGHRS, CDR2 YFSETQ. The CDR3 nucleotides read TGCGCCAGCAGCTCCCTAGCGGGGGCCTCCGATACGCAGTATTTT. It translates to CASSSLAGASDTQYF.

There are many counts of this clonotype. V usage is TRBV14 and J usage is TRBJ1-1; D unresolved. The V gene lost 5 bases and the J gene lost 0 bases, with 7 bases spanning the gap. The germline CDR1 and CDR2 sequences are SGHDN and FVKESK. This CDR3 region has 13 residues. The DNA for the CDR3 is TGTGCCAGCAGCGAACAGCTGAACACTGAAGCTTTCTTT. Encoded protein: CASSEQLNTEAFF.

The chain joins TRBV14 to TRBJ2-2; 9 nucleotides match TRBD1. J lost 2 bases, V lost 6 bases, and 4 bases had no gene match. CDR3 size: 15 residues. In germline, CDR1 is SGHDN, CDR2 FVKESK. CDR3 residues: CASRPTGGNTGELFF. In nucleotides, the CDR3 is TGTGCCAGCAGACCTACAGGGGGCAACACCGGGGAGCTGTTTTTT.

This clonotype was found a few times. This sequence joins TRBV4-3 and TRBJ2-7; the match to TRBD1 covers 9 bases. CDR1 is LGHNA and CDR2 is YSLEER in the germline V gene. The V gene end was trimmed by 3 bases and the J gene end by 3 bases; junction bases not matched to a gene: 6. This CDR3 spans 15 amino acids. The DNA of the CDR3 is TGCGCCAGCAGCCAGGGGACAGGGACGATCTACGAGCAGTACTTC. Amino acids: CASSQGTGTIYEQYF.

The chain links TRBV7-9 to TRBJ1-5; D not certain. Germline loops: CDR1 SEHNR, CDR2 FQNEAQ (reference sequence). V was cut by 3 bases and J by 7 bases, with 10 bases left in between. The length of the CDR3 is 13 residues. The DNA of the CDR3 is TGTGCCAGCAGCTTTGATTCTACCCAGCCCCAGCATTTT. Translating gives CASSFDSTQPQHF.

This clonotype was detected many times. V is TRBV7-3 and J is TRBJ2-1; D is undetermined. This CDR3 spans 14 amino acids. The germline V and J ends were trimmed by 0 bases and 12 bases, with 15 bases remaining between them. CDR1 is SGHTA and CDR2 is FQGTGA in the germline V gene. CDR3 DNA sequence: TGTGCCAGCAGCTTAACAGCAGGACCCGGGCGGCAGTTCTTC. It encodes CASSLTAGPGRQFF. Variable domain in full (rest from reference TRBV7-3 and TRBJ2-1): GAGVSQTPSNKVTEKGKYVELRCDPISGHTALYWYRQSLGQGPEFLIYFQGTGAADDSGLPNDRFFAVRPEGSVSTLKIQRTERGDSAVYLCASSLTAGPGRQFFGPGTRLTVL.